Described below is a single T cell receptor beta chain sequence and its context. Other DNA sequences in the sample encode the same CDR3. This record comes from a study of blood T cell repertoires in COVID-19. Overall study context: The analysed material was cDNA or gDNA that came from T cells, B-cell-depleted T cells, or PBMCs.

Repertoires were generated with immunoSEQ multiplex PCR, while TCRdb's copy carries only in-frame clones and drops some. The table records roughly 150,000 clones, around 76% of them present only once. This CDR3 spans 15 amino acids. V lost 3 bases to trimming and J lost 0 bases, with 13 bases between them. The germline V gene has CDR1 GTSNPN and CDR2 SVGIG (reference sequence). The genes are TRBV30 and TRBJ2-3; tentative D call: TRBD2 (6 bases). Sample: peripheral blood. The receptor comes from a man between 60 and 75 years old with acute or convalescent COVID-19. The CDR3 nucleotides are TGTGCCTGGAGCATCCGCGGGACTAGCACAGATACGCAGTATTTT. This codes for CAWSIRGTSTDTQYF.